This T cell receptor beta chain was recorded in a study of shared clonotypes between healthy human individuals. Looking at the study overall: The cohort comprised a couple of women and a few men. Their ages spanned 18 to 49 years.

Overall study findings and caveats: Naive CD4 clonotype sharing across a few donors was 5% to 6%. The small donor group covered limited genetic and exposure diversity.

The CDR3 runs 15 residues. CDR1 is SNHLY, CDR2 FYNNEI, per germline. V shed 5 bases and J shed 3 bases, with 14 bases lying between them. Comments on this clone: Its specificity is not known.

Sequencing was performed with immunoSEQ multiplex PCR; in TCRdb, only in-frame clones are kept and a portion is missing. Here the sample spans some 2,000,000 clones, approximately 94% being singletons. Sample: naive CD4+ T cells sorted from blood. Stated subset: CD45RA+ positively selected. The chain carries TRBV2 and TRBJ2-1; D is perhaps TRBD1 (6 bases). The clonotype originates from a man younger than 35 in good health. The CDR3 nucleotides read TGTGCCAGCAGTCTGAGCAGGGGAGTCTACAATGAGCAGTTCTTC. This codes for CASSLSRGVYNEQFF.